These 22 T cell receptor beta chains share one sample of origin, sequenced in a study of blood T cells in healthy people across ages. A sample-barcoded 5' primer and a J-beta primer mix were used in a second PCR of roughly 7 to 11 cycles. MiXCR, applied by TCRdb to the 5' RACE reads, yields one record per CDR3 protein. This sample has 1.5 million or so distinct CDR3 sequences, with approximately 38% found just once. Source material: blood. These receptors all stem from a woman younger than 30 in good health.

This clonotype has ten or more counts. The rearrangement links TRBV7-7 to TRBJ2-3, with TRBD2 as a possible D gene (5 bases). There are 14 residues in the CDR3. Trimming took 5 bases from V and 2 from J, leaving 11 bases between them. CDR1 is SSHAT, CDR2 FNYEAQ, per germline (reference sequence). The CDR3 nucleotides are TGTGCCAGCAGCAGGACTGGACCCACAGATACGCAGTATTTT. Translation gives CASSRTGPTDTQYF. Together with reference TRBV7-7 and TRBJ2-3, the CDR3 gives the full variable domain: GAGVSQSPRYKVTKRGQDVTLRCDPISSHATLYWYQQALGQGPEFLTYFNYEAQPDKSGLPSDRFSAERPEGSISTLTIQRTEQRDSAMYRCASSRTGPTDTQYFGPGTRLTVL.

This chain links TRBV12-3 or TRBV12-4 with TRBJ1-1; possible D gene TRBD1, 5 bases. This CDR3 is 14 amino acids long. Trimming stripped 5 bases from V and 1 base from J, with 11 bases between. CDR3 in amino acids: CASSIYRRNTEAFF. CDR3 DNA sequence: TGTGCCAGCAGTATCTACAGGCGGAACACTGAAGCTTTCTTT.

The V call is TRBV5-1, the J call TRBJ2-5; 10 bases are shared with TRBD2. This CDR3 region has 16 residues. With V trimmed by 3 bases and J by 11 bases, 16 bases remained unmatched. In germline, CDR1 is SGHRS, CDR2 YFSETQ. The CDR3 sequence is CASSWESAGGDNEQYF. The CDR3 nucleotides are TGCGCCAGCAGCTGGGAATCAGCGGGAGGGGACAATGAGCAGTACTTC. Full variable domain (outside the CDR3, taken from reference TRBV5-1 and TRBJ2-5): KAGVTQTPRYLIKTRGQQVTLSCSPISGHRSVSWYQQTPGQGLQFLFEYFSETQRNKGNFPGRFSGRQFSNSRSEMNVSTLELGDSALYLCASSWESAGGDNEQYFGPGTRLLVL.

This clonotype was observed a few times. The CDR3 here is CASSTIAGYQETQYF. CDR3 nucleotide sequence: TGCGCCAGCAGTACAATAGCGGGGTACCAAGAGACCCAGTACTTC. The chain couples TRBV5-1 to TRBJ2-5, with 8 bases lining up with TRBD2. CDR1 and CDR2 from the germline V gene are SGHRS and YFSETQ. This CDR3 comprises 15 residues. V shed 5 bases, J shed 0 bases, and the junction held 6 bases outside the gene matches.

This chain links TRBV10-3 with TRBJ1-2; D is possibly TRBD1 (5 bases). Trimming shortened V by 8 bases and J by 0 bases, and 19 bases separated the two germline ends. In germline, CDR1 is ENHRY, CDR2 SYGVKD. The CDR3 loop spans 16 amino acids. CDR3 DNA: TGTGCCATCCCCGGGACGGCAAACAATCCTAACTATGGCTACACCTTC. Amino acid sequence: CAIPGTANNPNYGYTF.

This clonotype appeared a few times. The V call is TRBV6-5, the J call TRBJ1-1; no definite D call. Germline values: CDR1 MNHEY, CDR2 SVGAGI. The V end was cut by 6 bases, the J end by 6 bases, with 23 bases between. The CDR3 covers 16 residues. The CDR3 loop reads CASSLTGRTVTSEAFF. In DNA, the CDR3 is TGTGCCAGCAGCCTGACCGGTCGGACGGTAACCTCTGAAGCTTTCTTT.

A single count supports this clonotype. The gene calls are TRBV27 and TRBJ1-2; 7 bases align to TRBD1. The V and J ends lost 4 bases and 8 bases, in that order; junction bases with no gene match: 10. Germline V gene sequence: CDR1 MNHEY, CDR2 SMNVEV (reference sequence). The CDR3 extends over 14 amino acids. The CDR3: CASSSRDSGRGYTF. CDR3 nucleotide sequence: TGTGCCAGCAGTTCCCGGGACAGCGGGCGCGGCTACACCTTC.

The CDR3 bases are TGCGCCTCTTCGGCCCGGACGGATAACTATGGCTACACCTTC. It translates to CASSARTDNYGYTF. The chain links TRBV10-1 to TRBJ1-2, with unresolved D. CDR1 and CDR2 from the germline V gene are WNHNN and SYGVQD (reference sequence). The CDR3 length is 14 residues. The V end was cut by 11 bases, the J end by 1 base, with 17 bases between.

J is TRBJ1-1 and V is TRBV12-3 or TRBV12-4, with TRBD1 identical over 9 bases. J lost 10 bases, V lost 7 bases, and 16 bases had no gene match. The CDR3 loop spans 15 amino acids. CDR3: CASTAMTGGIPVAFF. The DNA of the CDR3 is TGTGCCAGCACTGCCATGACAGGGGGGATCCCCGTAGCTTTCTTT.

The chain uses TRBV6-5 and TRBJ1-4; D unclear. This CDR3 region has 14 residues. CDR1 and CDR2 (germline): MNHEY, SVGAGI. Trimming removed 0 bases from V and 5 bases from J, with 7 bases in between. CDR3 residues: CASSYSNKNEKLFF. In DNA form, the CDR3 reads TGTGCCAGCAGTTACTCGAACAAGAATGAAAAACTGTTTTTT.

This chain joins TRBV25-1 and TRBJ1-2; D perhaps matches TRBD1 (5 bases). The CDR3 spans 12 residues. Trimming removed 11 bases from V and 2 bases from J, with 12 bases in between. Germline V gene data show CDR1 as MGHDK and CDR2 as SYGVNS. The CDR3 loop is CAARGRNYGYTF. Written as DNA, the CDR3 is TGTGCCGCGCGGGGCAGAAACTATGGCTACACCTTC.

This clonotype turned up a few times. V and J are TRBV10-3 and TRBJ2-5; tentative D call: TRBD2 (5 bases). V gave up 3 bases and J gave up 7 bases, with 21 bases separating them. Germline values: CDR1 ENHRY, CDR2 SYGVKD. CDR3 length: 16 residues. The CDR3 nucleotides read TGTGCCATCAGTGACCCATTGCTGAGAGACCGGGGGACCCAGTACTTC. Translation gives CAISDPLLRDRGTQYF.

The CDR3 nucleotides read TGTGCCAGCAGATACGGGACAGGGGAGGCTTCACCCCTCCACTTT. It yields the protein CASRYGTGEASPLHF. This chain links TRBV28 with TRBJ1-6, with TRBD1 identical over 10 bases. Trimming removed 6 bases from V and 9 bases from J; junction bases left unmatched: 8. The germline V gene encodes CDR1 MDHEN and CDR2 SYDVKM. There are 15 residues in the CDR3.

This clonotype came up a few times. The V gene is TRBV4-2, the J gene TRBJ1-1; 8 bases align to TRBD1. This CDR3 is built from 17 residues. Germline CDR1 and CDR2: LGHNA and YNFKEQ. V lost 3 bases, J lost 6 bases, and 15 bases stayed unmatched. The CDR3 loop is CASSHPLFRWTGSEAFF. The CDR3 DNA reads TGTGCCAGCAGCCATCCTTTGTTCCGGTGGACAGGGTCTGAAGCTTTCTTT.

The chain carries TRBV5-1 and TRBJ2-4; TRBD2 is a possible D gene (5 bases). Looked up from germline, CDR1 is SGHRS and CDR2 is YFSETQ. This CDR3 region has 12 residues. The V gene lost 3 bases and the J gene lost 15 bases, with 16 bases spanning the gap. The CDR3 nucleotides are TGCGCCAGCAGCTCCGGACTCTACGAGCGGTACTTC. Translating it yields CASSSGLYERYF. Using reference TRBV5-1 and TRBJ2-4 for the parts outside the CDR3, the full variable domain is KAGVTQTPRYLIKTRGQQVTLSCSPISGHRSVSWYQQTPGQGLQFLFEYFSETQRNKGNFPGRFSGRQFSNSRSEMNVSTLELGDSALYLCASSSGLYERYFGAGTRLSVL.

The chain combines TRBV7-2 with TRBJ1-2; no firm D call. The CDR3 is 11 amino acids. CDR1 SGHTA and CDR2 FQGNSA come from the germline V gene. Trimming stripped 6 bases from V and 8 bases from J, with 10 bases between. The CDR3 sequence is CASRMSAGYTF. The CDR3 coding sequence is TGTGCCAGCAGGATGTCAGCGGGCTACACCTTC. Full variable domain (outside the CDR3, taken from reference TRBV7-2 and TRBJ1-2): GAGVSQSPSNKVTEKGKDVELRCDPISGHTALYWYRQSLGQGLEFLIYFQGNSAPDKSGLPSDRFSAERTGGSVSTLTIQRTQQEDSAVYLCASRMSAGYTFGSGTRLTVV.

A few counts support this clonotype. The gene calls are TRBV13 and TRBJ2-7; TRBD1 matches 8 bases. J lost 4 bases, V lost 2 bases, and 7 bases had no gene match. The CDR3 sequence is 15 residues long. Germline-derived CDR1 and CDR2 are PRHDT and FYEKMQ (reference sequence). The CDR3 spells CASSLIGQGTYEQYF. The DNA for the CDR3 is TGTGCCAGCAGCTTAATCGGACAGGGTACGTACGAGCAGTACTTC.

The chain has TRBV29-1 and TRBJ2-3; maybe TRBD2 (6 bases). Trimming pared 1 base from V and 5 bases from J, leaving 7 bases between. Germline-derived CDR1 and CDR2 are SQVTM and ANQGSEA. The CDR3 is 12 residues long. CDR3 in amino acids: CSVEGRVDTQYF. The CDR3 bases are TGCAGCGTTGAAGGGAGGGTAGATACGCAGTATTTT.

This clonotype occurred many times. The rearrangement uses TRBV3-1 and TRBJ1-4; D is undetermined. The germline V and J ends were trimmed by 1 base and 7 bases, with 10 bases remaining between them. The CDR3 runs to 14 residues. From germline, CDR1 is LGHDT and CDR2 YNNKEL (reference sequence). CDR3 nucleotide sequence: TGTGCCAGCAGCCAAGGGGCAGGAGGTGAAAAACTGTTTTTT. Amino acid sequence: CASSQGAGGEKLFF.

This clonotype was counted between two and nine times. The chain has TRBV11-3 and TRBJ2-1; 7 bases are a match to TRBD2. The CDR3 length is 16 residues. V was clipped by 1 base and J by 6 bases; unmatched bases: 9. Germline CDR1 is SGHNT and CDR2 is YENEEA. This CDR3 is CASSLGGKRGFNEQFF. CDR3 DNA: TGTGCCAGCAGCTTAGGAGGGAAGCGGGGATTCAATGAGCAGTTCTTC.

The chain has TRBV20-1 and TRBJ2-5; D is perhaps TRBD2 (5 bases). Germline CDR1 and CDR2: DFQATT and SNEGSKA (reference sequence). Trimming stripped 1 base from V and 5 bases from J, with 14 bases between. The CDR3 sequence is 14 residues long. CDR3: CSARGPGSGETQYF. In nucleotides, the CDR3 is TGCAGTGCTAGAGGTCCGGGATCGGGGGAGACCCAGTACTTC.

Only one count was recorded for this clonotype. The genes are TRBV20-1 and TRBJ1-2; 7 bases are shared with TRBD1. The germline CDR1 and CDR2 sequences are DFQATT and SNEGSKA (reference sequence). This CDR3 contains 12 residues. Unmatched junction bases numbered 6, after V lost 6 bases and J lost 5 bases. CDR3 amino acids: CSAKEGQYGYTF. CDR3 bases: TGCAGTGCCAAGGAGGGACAGTATGGCTACACCTTC.